One T cell receptor beta chain is described in this entry. This sequence may be a read error, since a much larger clone differs from it by one base. This record belongs to a study of breast tumors, draining lymph nodes, adjacent tissues. TCRdb recomputed calls from the multiplex PCR reads with MiXCR, one row per CDR3 protein. Here the sample spans under 350,000 distinct CDR3 sequences, over 30% being singletons. Germline V gene sequence: CDR1 SGHNT, CDR2 YENEEA. The J segment lost 1 base and the V segment lost 1 base, leaving 4 bases of the junction unmatched. This CDR3 is built from 16 residues. The lymph nodes were axillary draining lymph nodes from breast cancer patients.

The chain employs TRBV11-3 and TRBJ2-1; 7 nucleotides align to TRBD2. The source is a female donor with breast cancer. Some clones in this sample may be carry-over from other donors' samples. Source material: axillary lymph node tissue. The CDR3 sequence: CASSLGAGASYNEQFF. DNA for the CDR3: TGTGCCAGCAGCTTAGGGGCGGGAGCGTCCTACAATGAGCAGTTCTTC.